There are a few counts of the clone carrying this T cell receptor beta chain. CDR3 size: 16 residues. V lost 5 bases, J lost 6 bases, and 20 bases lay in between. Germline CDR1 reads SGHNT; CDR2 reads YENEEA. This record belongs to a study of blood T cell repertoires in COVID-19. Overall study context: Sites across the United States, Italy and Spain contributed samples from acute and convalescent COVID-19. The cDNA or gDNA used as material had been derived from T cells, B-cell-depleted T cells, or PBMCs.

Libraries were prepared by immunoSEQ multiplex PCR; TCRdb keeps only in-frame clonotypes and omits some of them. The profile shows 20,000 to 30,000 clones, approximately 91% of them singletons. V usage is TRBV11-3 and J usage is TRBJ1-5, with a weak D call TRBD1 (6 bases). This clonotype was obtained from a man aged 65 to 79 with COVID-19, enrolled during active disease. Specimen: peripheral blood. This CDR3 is CASSQNSRGSGQPQHF. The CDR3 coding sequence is TGTGCCAGCAGCCAAAACTCCAGGGGAAGTGGTCAGCCCCAGCATTTT.